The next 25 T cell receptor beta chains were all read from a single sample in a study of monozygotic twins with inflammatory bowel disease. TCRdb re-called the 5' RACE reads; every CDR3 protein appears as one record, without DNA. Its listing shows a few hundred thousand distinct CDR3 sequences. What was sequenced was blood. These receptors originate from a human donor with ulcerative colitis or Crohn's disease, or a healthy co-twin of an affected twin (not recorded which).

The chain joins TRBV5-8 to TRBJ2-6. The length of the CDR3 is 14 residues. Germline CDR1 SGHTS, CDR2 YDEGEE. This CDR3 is CASSPVNVPDVLTF.

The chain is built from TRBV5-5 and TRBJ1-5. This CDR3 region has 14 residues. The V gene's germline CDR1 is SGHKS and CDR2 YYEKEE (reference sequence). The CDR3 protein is CASSLNSHNQPQHF. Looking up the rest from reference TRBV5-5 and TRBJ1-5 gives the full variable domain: DAGVTQSPTHLIKTRGQQVTLRCSPISGHKSVSWYQQVLGQGPQFIFQYYEKEERGRGNFPDRFSARQFPNYSSELNVNALLLGDSALYLCASSLNSHNQPQHFGDGTRLSIL.

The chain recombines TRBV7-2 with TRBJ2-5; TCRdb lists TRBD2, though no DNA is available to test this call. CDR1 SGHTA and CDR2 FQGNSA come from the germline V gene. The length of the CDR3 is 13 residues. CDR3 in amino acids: CASSLYGPETQYF.

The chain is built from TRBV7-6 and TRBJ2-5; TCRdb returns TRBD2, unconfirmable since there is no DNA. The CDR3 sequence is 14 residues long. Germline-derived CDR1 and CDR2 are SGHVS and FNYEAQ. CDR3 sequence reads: CASSPIAGGEAQYF.

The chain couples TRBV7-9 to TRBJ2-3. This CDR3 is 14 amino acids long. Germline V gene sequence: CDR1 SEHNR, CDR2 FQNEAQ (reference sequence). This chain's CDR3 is CASSSGWGSDTQYF.

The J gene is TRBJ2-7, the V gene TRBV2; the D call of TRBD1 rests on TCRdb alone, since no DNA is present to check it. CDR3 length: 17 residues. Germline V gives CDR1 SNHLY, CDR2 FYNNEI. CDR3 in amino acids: CASSRGGAPPLSYEQYF.

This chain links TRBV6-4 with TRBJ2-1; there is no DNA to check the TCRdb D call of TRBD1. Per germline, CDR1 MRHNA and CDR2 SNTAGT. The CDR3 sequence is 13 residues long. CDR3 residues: CASSEPGGREQFF.

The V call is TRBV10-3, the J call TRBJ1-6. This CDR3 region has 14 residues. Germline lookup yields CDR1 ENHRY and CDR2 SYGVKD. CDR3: CAIQSGGSYSPLHF.

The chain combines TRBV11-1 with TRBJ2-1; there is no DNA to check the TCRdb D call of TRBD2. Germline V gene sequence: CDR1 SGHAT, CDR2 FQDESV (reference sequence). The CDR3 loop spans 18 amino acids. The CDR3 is CASSPGLLSGGSYNEQFF.

The CDR3: CASTRQVATNEKLFF. The chain combines TRBV6-1 with TRBJ1-4; with no DNA, the TCRdb D assignment of TRBD1 cannot be verified. The CDR3 is 15 residues long. Germline CDR1 and CDR2: MNHNS and SASEGT.

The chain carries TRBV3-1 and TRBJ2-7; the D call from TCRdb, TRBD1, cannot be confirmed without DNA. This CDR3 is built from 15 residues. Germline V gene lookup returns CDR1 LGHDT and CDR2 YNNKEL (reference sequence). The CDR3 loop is CASSLAMTGDYEQYF.

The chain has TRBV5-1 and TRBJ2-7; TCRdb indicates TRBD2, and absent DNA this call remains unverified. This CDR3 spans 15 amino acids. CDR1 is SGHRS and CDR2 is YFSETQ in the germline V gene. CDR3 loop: CASSWGREISGEQYF.

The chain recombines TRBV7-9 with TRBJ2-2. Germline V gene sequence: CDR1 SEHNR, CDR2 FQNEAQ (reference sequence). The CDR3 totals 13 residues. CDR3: CASSLMSTGELFF.

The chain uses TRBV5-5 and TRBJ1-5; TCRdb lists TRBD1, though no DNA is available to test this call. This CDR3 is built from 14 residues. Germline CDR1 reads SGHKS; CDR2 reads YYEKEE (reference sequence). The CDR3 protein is CASSLLSGAQPQHF.

CDR3 amino acids: CASSRTGTVITDTQYF. V usage is TRBV5-1 and J usage is TRBJ2-3; TCRdb designates TRBD1, a call that cannot be tested without DNA. The CDR3 loop spans 16 amino acids. Germline V gene sequence: CDR1 SGHRS, CDR2 YFSETQ.

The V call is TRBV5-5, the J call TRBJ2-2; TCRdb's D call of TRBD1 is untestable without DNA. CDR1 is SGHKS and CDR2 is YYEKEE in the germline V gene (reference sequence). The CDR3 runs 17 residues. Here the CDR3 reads CASSLTVRESATGELFF.

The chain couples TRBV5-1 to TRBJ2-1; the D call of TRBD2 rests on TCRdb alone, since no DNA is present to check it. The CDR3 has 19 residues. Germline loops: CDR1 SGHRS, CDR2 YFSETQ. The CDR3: CASSLAFSASASSYNEQFF.

The CDR3 reads CASLSPGQPNTGELFF. This rearrangement joins TRBV28 to TRBJ2-2; lacking DNA, the TRBD1 call made by TCRdb goes unchecked. The CDR3 extends over 16 amino acids. CDR1 MDHEN and CDR2 SYDVKM come from the germline V gene.

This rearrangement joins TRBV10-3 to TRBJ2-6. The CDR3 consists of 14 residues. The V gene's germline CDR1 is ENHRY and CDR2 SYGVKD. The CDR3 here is CAISPSTGANVLTF.

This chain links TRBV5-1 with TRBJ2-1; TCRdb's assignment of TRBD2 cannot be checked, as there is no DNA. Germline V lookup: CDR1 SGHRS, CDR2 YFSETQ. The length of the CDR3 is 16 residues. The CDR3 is CASSLGGTSGYNEQFF.

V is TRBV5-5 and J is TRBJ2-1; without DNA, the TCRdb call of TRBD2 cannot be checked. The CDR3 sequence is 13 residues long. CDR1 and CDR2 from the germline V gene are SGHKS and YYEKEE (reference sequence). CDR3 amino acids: CASSYPHLNEQFF.

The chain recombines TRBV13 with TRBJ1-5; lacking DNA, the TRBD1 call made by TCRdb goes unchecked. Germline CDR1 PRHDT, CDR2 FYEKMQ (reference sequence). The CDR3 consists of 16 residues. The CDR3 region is CASSLRGRGGGQPQHF.

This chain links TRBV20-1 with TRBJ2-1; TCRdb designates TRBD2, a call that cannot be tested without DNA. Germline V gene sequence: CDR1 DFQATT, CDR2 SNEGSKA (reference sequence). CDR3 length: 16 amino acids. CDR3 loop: CSKRQGPISSYNEQFF.

CDR3 residues: CAWTFGGAVSYEQYF. J is TRBJ2-7 and V is TRBV30; TCRdb names TRBD1, which stays unverified in the absence of DNA. CDR1 GTSNPN and CDR2 SVGIG come from the germline V gene (reference sequence). CDR3 size: 15 residues.

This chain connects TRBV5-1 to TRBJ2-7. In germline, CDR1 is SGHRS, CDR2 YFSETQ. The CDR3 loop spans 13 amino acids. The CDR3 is CASSLDQAYEQYF. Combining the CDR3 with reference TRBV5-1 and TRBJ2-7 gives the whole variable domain KAGVTQTPRYLIKTRGQQVTLSCSPISGHRSVSWYQQTPGQGLQFLFEYFSETQRNKGNFPGRFSGRQFSNSRSEMNVSTLELGDSALYLCASSLDQAYEQYFGPGTRLTVT.